The 24 T cell receptor beta chains given below trace back to one sample, sequenced in a study of glioma-infiltrating T cells. Amplification of TCR alpha and beta CDR3 regions from RNA used iRepertoire nested multiplex PCR. TCRdb re-derived calls from the multiplex PCR reads in MiXCR, one entry per CDR3 protein. The sample yields approximately 140,000 distinct CDR3 sequences, approximately 24% seen once. Sequences were obtained from glioma tissue, nonneoplastic brain tissue, or PBMCs (not recorded which). These receptors all stem from a human donor with low-grade glioma or glioblastoma, undergoing nonglioma brain surgery, or in good health (not recorded which).

This clonotype showed up many times. The chain links TRBV5-4 to TRBJ2-5; 7 bases agree with TRBD2. The CDR3 has 15 residues. Per the germline V gene, CDR1 is SGHNT and CDR2 is YYREEE (reference sequence). V trimming: 6 bases; J trimming: 2 bases; junction bases outside the gene matches: 10. CDR3 coding DNA: TGTGCCAGCAACCGTGGAGGTAGCGGGCAAGAGACCCAGTACTTC. This sequence encodes CASNRGGSGQETQYF.

About this clonotype itself: A much larger clone differs from this one at a single base, so this may be a read error. CDR3 region: CASTVSDTQYF. CDR3 sequence (DNA): TGTGCCAGCACCGTAAGTGATACGCAGTATTTT. This chain joins TRBV28 and TRBJ2-3, with D unclear. CDR3 length: 11 residues. V was clipped by 7 bases and J by 6 bases, with 8 bases between them. The germline CDR1 and CDR2 sequences are MDHEN and SYDVKM.

This chain connects TRBV6-2 or TRBV6-3 to TRBJ2-4; a weak D match, TRBD2 (5 bases). Germline-derived CDR1 and CDR2 are MNHEY and SVGEGT. V lost 5 bases and J 3 bases, leaving 17 bases between the germline ends. The CDR3 totals 16 residues. The CDR3: CASSTPSPLVKNIQYF. CDR3 DNA: TGTGCCAGCAGTACACCTAGCCCTCTAGTCAAAAACATTCAGTACTTC.

This clonotype was observed at least ten times. This rearrangement joins TRBV28 to TRBJ2-3, with 13 bases aligning to TRBD2. The CDR3 sequence is 15 residues long. CDR1 MDHEN and CDR2 SYDVKM come from the germline V gene. V gave up 7 bases and J gave up 4 bases; unmatched junction bases: 5. The CDR3 region has the DNA TGTGCCAGCACTCCAGGACTAGCGGGGGCAGATACGCAGTATTTT. Translation: CASTPGLAGADTQYF.

The rearrangement links TRBV4-1 to TRBJ1-4, with TRBD1 as a possible D gene (6 bases). The CDR3 contains 14 residues. CDR1 is MGHRA, CDR2 YSYEKL, per germline. The V gene lost 4 bases and the J gene lost 0 bases, with 6 bases spanning the gap. CDR3 region: CASSRQATNEKLFF. As DNA, the CDR3 is TGCGCCAGCAGCCGACAGGCAACTAATGAAAAACTGTTTTTT.

The chain has TRBV20-1 and TRBJ1-2, with D possibly being TRBD1 (5 bases). Germline lookup yields CDR1 DFQATT and CDR2 SNEGSKA (reference sequence). The CDR3 totals 16 residues. Trimming stripped 6 bases from V and 3 bases from J, with 23 bases between. Here the CDR3 reads CSADTSHTGQDYGYTF. For the CDR3, the DNA is TGCAGTGCGGACACCTCTCACACCGGTCAGGACTATGGCTACACCTTC.

This sequence joins TRBV7-8 and TRBJ2-7; 7 positions match TRBD1. The germline V gene encodes CDR1 SGHVS and CDR2 FQNEAQ. V trimming: 5 bases; J trimming: 4 bases; junction bases outside the gene matches: 17. The CDR3 covers 17 residues. CDR3 amino acids: CASSPGTDTFSLYEQYV. The DNA of the CDR3 is TGTGCCAGCAGCCCCGGGACAGACACATTCTCATTATACGAGCAGTACGTC.

The V and J genes are TRBV7-9 and TRBJ1-2; D unresolved. The CDR3 extends over 14 amino acids. Trimming stripped 2 bases from V and 2 bases from J, with 9 bases between. Germline V gene lookup returns CDR1 SEHNR and CDR2 FQNEAQ (reference sequence). CDR3 region: CASSLTIRNYGYTF. CDR3 nucleotides: TGTGCCAGCAGCTTAACGATCAGGAACTATGGCTACACCTTC.

This clonotype was observed many times. The chain combines TRBV28 with TRBJ2-2, with TRBD2 identical over 7 bases. The germline V gene has CDR1 MDHEN and CDR2 SYDVKM. Germline trimming cut 6 bases from V and 0 bases from J; bases unmatched to any gene: 7. This CDR3 contains 16 residues. CDR3 region: CASSQPGLTNTGELFF. The CDR3, as DNA: TGTGCCAGCAGCCAACCGGGACTAACGAACACCGGGGAGCTGTTTTTT. The complete variable domain, with remaining parts taken from reference TRBV28 and TRBJ2-2, reads DVKVTQSSRYLVKRTGEKVFLECVQDMDHENMFWYRQDPGLGLRLIYFSYDVKMKEKGDIPEGYSVSREKKERFSLILESASTNQTSMYLCASSQPGLTNTGELFFGEGSRLTVL.

For this clonotype: A read error is possible here, since a much larger clone lies one base away. The rearrangement links TRBV28 to TRBJ1-4; weak D call: TRBD1 (6 bases). The CDR3 consists of 17 residues. The V gene lost 7 bases and the J gene lost 3 bases, with 21 bases spanning the gap. Germline V gene sequence: CDR1 MDHEN, CDR2 SYDVKM. CDR3 DNA sequence: TGTGCCAGCAATGATCTTGGGGGGCAGTCGGCTAATGAAAAACTGTTTTTT. Amino acids: CASNDLGGQSANEKLFF.

This clonotype was counted a single time. Since a much larger clone is just one base distant, this may be a read error. The chain carries TRBV7-2 and TRBJ1-2; weak D call: TRBD1 (6 bases). Per the germline V gene, CDR1 is SGHTA and CDR2 is FQGNSA. The CDR3 loop spans 13 amino acids. CDR3 sequence: CASSSGQNYGYNF. The DNA for the CDR3 is TGTGCCAGCAGCTCAGGACAGAACTATGGCTACAACTTC.

This clonotype has only a few counts. This chain connects TRBV19 to TRBJ1-6; 7 nucleotides match TRBD1. The trim removed 7 bases at V and 10 bases at J, leaving 10 bases unmatched. The germline V gene encodes CDR1 LNHDA and CDR2 SQIVND (reference sequence). The CDR3 has 14 residues. The CDR3 spells CASNDRAVRSPLHF. The DNA for the CDR3 is TGTGCCAGTAACGACAGGGCTGTTCGCTCACCCCTCCACTTT.

This clonotype was seen only a few times. This sequence joins TRBV4-1 and TRBJ2-2; TRBD1 matches at 10 bases. The V and J ends lost 1 base and 3 bases, in that order; junction bases with no gene match: 2. The CDR3 loop spans 16 amino acids. Germline CDR1 is MGHRA and CDR2 is YSYEKL. CDR3 coding DNA: TGCGCCAGCAGCCAAGGGACAGGGGGGCACACCGGGGAGCTGTTTTTT. It yields the protein CASSQGTGGHTGELFF.

This chain uses TRBV18 with TRBJ1-2, with TRBD1 as a possible D gene (5 bases). Germline values: CDR1 KGHSH, CDR2 LQKENI. The CDR3 consists of 13 residues. V shed 0 bases and J shed 4 bases, with 6 bases lying between them. The CDR3 protein is CASSPPGAYGYTF. CDR3 nucleotide sequence: TGTGCCAGCTCACCACCAGGGGCCTATGGCTACACCTTC. Looking up the rest from reference TRBV18 and TRBJ1-2 gives the full variable domain: NAGVMQNPRHLVRRRGQEARLRCSPMKGHSHVYWYRQLPEEGLKFMVYLQKENIIDESGMPKERFSAEFPKEGPSILRIQQVVRGDSAAYFCASSPPGAYGYTFGSGTRLTVV.

At least ten counts were recorded for this clonotype. The V gene is TRBV20-1, the J gene TRBJ1-5, with D maybe TRBD1 (6 bases). Trimming pared 4 bases from V and 5 bases from J, leaving 21 bases between. The germline CDR1 and CDR2 sequences are DFQATT and SNEGSKA (reference sequence). The CDR3 runs to 16 residues. The CDR3 is CSAMIGTLAEDQPQHF. DNA of the CDR3: TGCAGTGCTATGATCGGGACACTTGCTGAAGATCAGCCCCAGCATTTT.

This clonotype was seen a few times. CDR3 loop: CASSERGGETQYF. DNA for the CDR3: TGTGCCAGTAGTGAACGGGGAGGCGAGACCCAGTACTTC. This chain uses TRBV19 with TRBJ2-5; D possibly corresponds to TRBD2 (6 bases). The CDR3 runs 13 residues. Germline V CDR1 and CDR2: LNHDA, SQIVND (reference sequence). V was clipped by 5 bases and J by 5 bases, with 12 bases between them.

This clonotype was seen just once. Since a much larger clone is just one base distant, this may be a read error. The CDR3 spells CATSDLHVWGGQPRHF. In nucleotides, the CDR3 is TGTGCCACCAGTGATTTGCACGTTTGGGGTGGACAGCCCCGGCATTTT. The chain links TRBV24-1 to TRBJ1-5; D is possibly TRBD1 (6 bases). The CDR3 covers 16 residues. CDR1 is KGHDR and CDR2 is SFDVKD in the germline V gene.

V usage is TRBV29-1 and J usage is TRBJ2-3, with TRBD1 as a possible D gene (6 bases). V lost 4 bases to trimming and J lost 5 bases, with 19 bases between them. From germline, CDR1 is SQVTM and CDR2 ANQGSEA. This CDR3 is built from 15 residues. CDR3 loop: CSVVLYWGRGDTQYF. In DNA, the CDR3 is TGCAGCGTTGTTTTGTACTGGGGGCGAGGAGATACGCAGTATTTT.

This clonotype was observed many times. The rearrangement links TRBV20-1 to TRBJ1-1; 9 nucleotides line up with TRBD1. V was clipped by 1 base and J by 7 bases; unmatched bases: 7. The CDR3 length is 14 residues. The germline gives CDR1 DFQATT, CDR2 SNEGSKA (reference sequence). The CDR3 DNA reads TGCAGTGCTAGAGCTAGGGGACAGGGATATGAAGCTTTCTTT. Residues: CSARARGQGYEAFF.

This clonotype was counted many times. The DNA for the CDR3 is TGTGCCACCAGCAGAGATCCACCGGGGGGGTTCTACAATGAGCAGTTCTTC. Protein: CATSRDPPGGFYNEQFF. The V and J genes are TRBV15 and TRBJ2-1; 8 positions match TRBD2. The germline V gene encodes CDR1 LNHNV and CDR2 YYDKDF (reference sequence). Trimming at V came to 0 bases and at J to 3 bases, leaving 7 bases not matched to a gene. The CDR3 has 17 amino acids.

This clonotype was seen more than once but under ten times. The rearrangement joins TRBV29-1 to TRBJ1-4, with D maybe TRBD1 (6 bases). Germline V gene sequence: CDR1 SQVTM, CDR2 ANQGSEA. V was shortened by 7 bases and J by 4 bases, with 13 bases between the two germline ends. The CDR3 consists of 13 residues. Here the CDR3 reads CSAARGDNEKLFF. The DNA for the CDR3 is TGCAGCGCTGCGAGGGGGGATAATGAAAAACTGTTTTTT.

This clonotype was counted only a few times. The J gene is TRBJ1-1, the V gene TRBV3-1; tentative D call: TRBD1 (5 bases). V lost 2 bases and J 11 bases, leaving 9 bases between the germline ends. Germline V gene lookup returns CDR1 LGHDT and CDR2 YNNKEL (reference sequence). There are 11 residues in the CDR3. CDR3 DNA sequence: TGTGCCAGCAGCCAACAGGGATCCGCTTTCTTT. Translating it yields CASSQQGSAFF.

This clonotype was counted many times. The gene calls are TRBV7-6 and TRBJ2-1; D is possibly TRBD1 or TRBD2 (5 bases each). Germline-derived CDR1 and CDR2 are SGHVS and FNYEAQ. The V end was cut by 0 bases, the J end by 3 bases, with 12 bases between. The CDR3 has 16 amino acids. The CDR3 nucleotides read TGTGCCAGCAGCTTAGCGGCTGGGGACGACTACAATGAGCAGTTCTTC. It encodes CASSLAAGDDYNEQFF.

In this sample, this clonotype turned up once. Mismatch with germline at one junction end may stem from a read error. The J gene is TRBJ1-6, the V gene TRBV24-1; D is unclear. This CDR3 region has 13 residues. Germline loops: CDR1 KGHDR, CDR2 SFDVKD. The CDR3 nucleotides read TGTGCCACCGGTGACTATGATAATTCACCCCTCCACTTT. Protein product: CATGDYDNSPLHF.